These 20 T cell receptor beta chains were all obtained from the same sample, sequenced in a study of T cell responses to AZD1222 COVID-19 vaccine (dated by TCRdb to the early 2020s). The library was obtained by the immunoSEQ multiplex PCR assay. This immuneACCESS table, as held by TCRdb, lists in-frame sequences with V and J called but not all clones. Of the missing ones, under half trace to an unresolved V gene in checked studies; the others have no known cause. The sample table contains under 150,000 clones; only one count was recorded for roughly 88% of them. The biggest ten clones account for around 1.6% of the sample. The time point tag for this specimen amounts to: about 28 days (+/-7) after the second vaccine dose. The source material was peripheral blood, sampled 28 days after the second AZD1222 dose. The receptors derive from an adult who received the AZD1222 COVID-19 vaccine.

This sequence joins TRBV10-3 and TRBJ1-1, with D hard to call. The CDR3 runs 12 residues. Trimming cost V 2 bases and J 1 base, with 2 bases left between them. Germline-derived CDR1 and CDR2 are ENHRY and SYGVKD. CDR3 residues: CAISEKNTEAFF. CDR3 in DNA: TGTGCCATCAGTGAGAAGAACACTGAAGCTTTCTTT.

The chain recombines TRBV6-5 with TRBJ1-3; TRBD1 is a possible D gene (5 bases). Looked up from germline, CDR1 is MNHEY and CDR2 is SVGAGI. The CDR3 consists of 14 residues. Trimming pared 5 bases from V and 4 bases from J, leaving 12 bases between. The CDR3 coding sequence is TGTGCCAGCAGTCTGGGACCAACGGGAAACACCATATATTTT. Its protein is CASSLGPTGNTIYF.

Concerning this clone: Other DNA sequences from this sample encode an identical CDR3 as well. The rearrangement links TRBV10-2 to TRBJ1-1, with D unclear. The ends were cut back, 2 bases at V and 5 bases at J, with 9 bases in the middle. The length of the CDR3 is 13 residues. Looked up from germline, CDR1 is WSHSY and CDR2 is SAAADI. The CDR3 region is CASSERGGTEAFF. CDR3 coding DNA: TGCGCCAGCAGTGAGCGGGGAGGGACTGAAGCTTTCTTT.

V and J are TRBV28 and TRBJ1-1; 10 nucleotides match TRBD1. The CDR3 is 12 residues long. Germline lookup yields CDR1 MDHEN and CDR2 SYDVKM. V gave up 8 bases and J gave up 7 bases; unmatched junction bases: 4. The CDR3 reads CASRGQGIEAFF. CDR3 nucleotides: TGTGCCAGCCGGGGACAGGGGATTGAAGCTTTCTTT.

The CDR3 DNA reads as TGTGCCAGCAGTTGGACCGGCGGGGGATTCACCGGGGAGCTGTTTTTT. Its protein product is CASSWTGGGFTGELFF. The chain recombines TRBV27 with TRBJ2-2; 7 bases align to TRBD2. Looked up from germline, CDR1 is MNHEY and CDR2 is SMNVEV (reference sequence). After removal of 4 bases from V and 4 bases from J, the junction contained 9 bases not matched to a gene. This CDR3 has 16 amino acids.

J is TRBJ2-5 and V is TRBV25-1; D may be TRBD1 (6 bases). The V end lost 1 base, the J end lost 2 bases, and 14 bases lay between the germline ends. Germline V lookup: CDR1 MGHDK, CDR2 SYGVNS. The CDR3 has 16 residues. Here the CDR3 DNA reads TGTGCCAGCAGTGAATCTGGCAGGGGAGCACAAGAGACCCAGTACTTC. This gives the protein CASSESGRGAQETQYF.

V usage is TRBV28 and J usage is TRBJ2-5, with D perhaps matching TRBD2 (6 bases). Trimming pared 5 bases from V and 5 bases from J, leaving 21 bases between. Germline V gives CDR1 MDHEN, CDR2 SYDVKM. The CDR3 sequence is 16 residues long. CDR3: CASSRLGGGRQETQYF. As DNA, the CDR3 is TGTGCCAGCAGTAGACTAGGCGGCGGACGGCAGGAGACCCAGTACTTC.

The rearrangement links TRBV11-2 to TRBJ2-3; D is undetermined. In germline, CDR1 is SGHAT, CDR2 FQNNGV. Trimming stripped 4 bases from V and 4 bases from J, with 12 bases between. The CDR3 is made up of 14 amino acids. The CDR3 loop is CASSWAIVADTQYF. The CDR3 bases are TGTGCCAGCAGCTGGGCCATAGTGGCAGATACGCAGTATTTT. Full variable domain (rest looked up from reference TRBV11-2 and TRBJ2-3): EAGVAQSPRYKIIEKRQSVAFWCNPISGHATLYWYQQILGQGPKLLIQFQNNGVVDDSQLPKDRFSAERLKGVDSTLKIQPAKLEDSAVYLCASSWAIVADTQYFGPGTRLTVL.

This rearrangement joins TRBV10-3 to TRBJ1-1; TRBD1 is a possible D gene (5 bases). CDR3 length: 15 residues. The germline V and J ends were trimmed by 0 bases and 2 bases, with 10 bases remaining between them. Germline V CDR1 and CDR2: ENHRY, SYGVKD. CDR3 bases: TGTGCCATCAGTGAGTCACCAGGGAGAAACACTGAAGCTTTCTTT. Residues: CAISESPGRNTEAFF.

The gene calls are TRBV6-1 and TRBJ1-2, with 8 bases lining up with TRBD1. Germline-derived CDR1 and CDR2 are MNHNS and SASEGT. The CDR3 is made up of 15 amino acids. V lost 2 bases, J lost 4 bases, and 6 bases stayed unmatched. The CDR3 reads CASSELGRGPYGYTF. In DNA form, the CDR3 reads TGTGCCAGCAGTGAATTGGGCAGGGGGCCCTATGGCTACACCTTC.

The chain employs TRBV27 and TRBJ1-2, with TRBD1 matching 7 bases. This CDR3 is 16 amino acids long. V shed 4 bases and J 4 bases; nucleotides not matched to a gene: 12. Looked up from germline, CDR1 is MNHEY and CDR2 is SMNVEV (reference sequence). The CDR3 DNA follows: TGTGCCAGCAGTTCCGAACGGGGACAGATATTCTATGGCTACACCTTC. Amino acids: CASSSERGQIFYGYTF.

V usage is TRBV6-6 and J usage is TRBJ2-6, with TRBD2 as a possible D gene (7 bases). This CDR3 region has 17 residues. V was clipped by 5 bases and J by 0 bases, with 14 bases between them. Germline V gene sequence: CDR1 MNHNY, CDR2 SVGAGI (reference sequence). CDR3 DNA: TGTGCCAGCAGTCTCAGCGGGACATCCTCTGGGGCCAACGTCCTGACTTTC. It translates to CASSLSGTSSGANVLTF.

DNA for the CDR3: TGCGCCAGCAGTTCCGGGGCGTCCGGGGAGCTGTTTTTT. It encodes CASSSGASGELFF. The chain joins TRBV10-1 to TRBJ2-2; perhaps D is TRBD1 or TRBD2 (5 bases each). CDR1 is WNHNN, CDR2 SYGVQD, per germline (reference sequence). V was cut by 5 bases and J by 6 bases, with 10 bases left in between. The CDR3 sequence is 13 residues long.

This clone was counted only a few times. CDR3: CASSVRFTDTQYF. CDR3 DNA: TGTGCCAGCAGCGTCAGGTTCACAGATACGCAGTATTTT. The V and J genes are TRBV9 and TRBJ2-3; the D is unclear. This CDR3 is built from 13 residues. Germline loops: CDR1 SGDLS, CDR2 YYNGEE. The V end lost 2 bases, the J end lost 2 bases, and 6 bases lay between the germline ends.

The chain is built from TRBV15 and TRBJ1-2, with TRBD1 matching 9 bases. Germline CDR1 reads LNHNV; CDR2 reads YYDKDF (reference sequence). There are 13 residues in the CDR3. V lost 6 bases, J lost 4 bases, and 3 bases stayed unmatched. The CDR3 region has the DNA TGTGCCACCAGGGTACAGGGGGCCTATGGCTACACCTTC. This codes for CATRVQGAYGYTF.

V is TRBV2 and J is TRBJ2-3; no clear D. Per the germline V gene, CDR1 is SNHLY and CDR2 is FYNNEI. The germline V and J ends were trimmed by 2 bases and 6 bases, with 12 bases remaining between them. This CDR3 is 14 amino acids long. The CDR3 DNA sequence: TGTGCCAGCAGTGAAAATCTGCAGTCGGATACGCAGTATTTT. Amino acids: CASSENLQSDTQYF.

V and J are TRBV28 and TRBJ1-1, with D uncertain. This CDR3 has 11 residues. Germline assignment: CDR1 MDHEN and CDR2 SYDVKM. V was clipped by 4 bases and J by 6 bases, with 6 bases between them. The CDR3 loop reads CASSSPPEAFF. CDR3 bases: TGTGCCAGCAGTTCCCCTCCTGAAGCTTTCTTT.

The chain links TRBV5-6 to TRBJ1-5; 8 bases fit TRBD1. The CDR3 runs 16 residues. The junction had 4 bases not matched to a gene; V was cut back by 0 bases and J by 2 bases. Germline V CDR1 and CDR2: SGHDT, YYEEEE. DNA for the CDR3: TGTGCCAGCAGCTTGGCCGGGACAGGACGCAATCAGCCCCAGCATTTT. This encodes CASSLAGTGRNQPQHF.

The chain uses TRBV5-1 and TRBJ2-7, with D perhaps TRBD1 (7 bases). Germline CDR1 is SGHRS and CDR2 is YFSETQ. Trimming shortened V by 4 bases and J by 1 base, and 9 bases separated the two germline ends. This CDR3 comprises 13 residues. CDR3 amino acids: CASSPGGSYEQYF. The DNA of the CDR3 is TGCGCCAGCAGCCCAGGGGGGTCCTACGAGCAGTACTTC.

This sequence joins TRBV12-3 or TRBV12-4 and TRBJ2-2; D uncertain. Trimming cost V 4 bases and J 3 bases, with 3 bases left between them. CDR3 length: 12 amino acids. CDR3 in amino acids: CASSSDTGELFF. The CDR3 nucleotides are TGTGCCAGCAGTTCGGACACCGGGGAGCTGTTTTTT.